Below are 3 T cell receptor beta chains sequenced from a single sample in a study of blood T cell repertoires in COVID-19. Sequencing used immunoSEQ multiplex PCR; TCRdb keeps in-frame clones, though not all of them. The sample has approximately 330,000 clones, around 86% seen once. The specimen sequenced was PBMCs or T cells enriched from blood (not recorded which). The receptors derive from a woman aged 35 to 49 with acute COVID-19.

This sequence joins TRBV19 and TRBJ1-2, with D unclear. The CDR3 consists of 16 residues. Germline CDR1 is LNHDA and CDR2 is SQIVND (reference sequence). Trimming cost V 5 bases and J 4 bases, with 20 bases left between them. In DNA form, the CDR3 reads TGTGCCAGTAGTTTTCGGGAGGCGAGGCAGTCCTATGGCTACACCTTC. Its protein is CASSFREARQSYGYTF.

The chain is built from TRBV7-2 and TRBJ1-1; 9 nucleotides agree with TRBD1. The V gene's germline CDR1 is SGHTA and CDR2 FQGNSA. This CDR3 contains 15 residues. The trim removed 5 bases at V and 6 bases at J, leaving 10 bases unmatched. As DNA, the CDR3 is TGTGCCAGCAGCCCCTACAGGGGGCGGGCCGCTGAAGCTTTCTTT. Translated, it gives CASSPYRGRAAEAFF.

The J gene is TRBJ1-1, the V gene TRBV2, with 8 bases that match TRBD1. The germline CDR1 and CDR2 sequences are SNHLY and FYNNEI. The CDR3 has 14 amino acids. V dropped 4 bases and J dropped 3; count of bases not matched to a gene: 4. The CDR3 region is CASSVQGAYTEAFF. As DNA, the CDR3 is TGTGCCAGCAGTGTCCAGGGGGCATACACTGAAGCTTTCTTT.